This T cell receptor (beta chain) was identified during a study of cytomegalovirus exposure and HLA in healthy donors. PCR amplification relied on 60 Vbeta primers (plus 13 Jbeta primers). Repertoires were generated with immunoSEQ multiplex PCR, while TCRdb's copy carries only in-frame clones and drops some. The sample lists some 110,000 clones, roughly 70% occurring once. Germline CDR1 reads GTSNPN; CDR2 reads SVGIG (reference sequence). CDR3 length: 10 residues. V lost 5 bases to trimming and J lost 6 bases, with 4 bases between them. This clonotype was obtained from a woman between 18 and 29 years old in good health and CMV-seronegative. Sequenced input: PBMCs. The chain carries TRBV30 and TRBJ2-2; the D is unclear. As DNA, the CDR3 is TGTGCCTGGGGAGCCGGGGAGCTGTTTTTT. Its protein product is CAWGAGELFF.